The present T cell receptor beta chain was sequenced within a study of beta chain features in type 1 diabetes. The CDR3 consists of 15 residues. The germline gives CDR1 MNHEY, CDR2 SVGAGI. The V end lost 0 bases, the J end lost 3 bases, and 12 bases lay between the germline ends. As every portion of the isolated RNA was reverse transcribed, the sequencing read expressed TCRB transcripts. The assay was immunoSEQ multiplex PCR, and TCRdb's table has in-frame clones only and misses some. Of 900,000 or so clones listed, roughly 15% are singletons. This clonotype was sampled from a woman aged 18-29 years in good health. This sequence joins TRBV6-5 and TRBJ2-7, with D tentatively TRBD1 (6 bases). The sample taken for sequencing was naive CD4+ T cells from blood. The CDR3 coding sequence is TGTGCCAGCAGTTACTCGTGGGGGCTGGGCTACGAGCAGTACTTC. Protein sequence: CASSYSWGLGYEQYF.